This T cell receptor beta chain derives from a study of T cell responses to AZD1222 COVID-19 vaccine. Worth noting for this clone: Antigen specificity is unknown.

Only in-frame clones appear in the TCRdb table, and some are missing; sequencing was by immunoSEQ multiplex PCR. The data hold around 110,000 clones, with 92% observed a single time. Findings and caveats of the study: At 160-218 and 743-854, vaccine-associated CD4 TCRs were dominant, and they spanned spike. The donors showed a predominance of white British ancestry and of females, with possible underestimation of clonal diversity.

The source is an adult in good health. The specimen was peripheral blood, collected on day 0 of AZD1222 vaccination.

CDR3 amino acids: CASRQQGAYTGELFF. The CDR3 nucleotides read TGTGCCAGCAGGCAACAGGGGGCGTACACCGGGGAGCTGTTTTTT. This chain uses TRBV2 with TRBJ2-2, with 9 positions matching TRBD1. The CDR3 is 15 residues long. The germline V gene has CDR1 SNHLY and CDR2 FYNNEI. With V trimmed by 6 bases and J by 3 bases, 5 bases remained unmatched.